Below, one TCR beta chain is given with its context. Its specificity is unknown. The method was immunoSEQ multiplex PCR; TCRdb's version includes in-frame clones alone and lacks a portion of them. The data show about 48,000 clones, with 86% seen just once and around 7% held by the top ten. This specimen belongs to a study of T cell responses to AZD1222 COVID-19 vaccine. Study-level results: Vaccine-associated CD4 TCRs ranged over spike, dominating at 160-218 and 743-854. Receipt of two AZD1222 doses was followed by a rise in Spike-specific TCR breadth and depth.

Investigators merged groups given second doses at roughly 4 or roughly 12 weeks. This TCR was recovered from an adult who received the AZD1222 COVID-19 vaccine. The source was peripheral blood, collected 28 days after the second AZD1222 dose.

CDR3 sequence reads: CASVGLEAYEQYF. The DNA for the CDR3 is TGTGCCAGCGTGGGACTGGAAGCCTACGAGCAGTACTTC. The genes are TRBV2 and TRBJ2-7; a possible D gene is TRBD2 (6 bases). Trimming pared 8 bases from V and 2 bases from J, leaving 13 bases between. The CDR3 runs to 13 residues. Germline V lookup: CDR1 SNHLY, CDR2 FYNNEI.